The rows below give T cell receptor beta chains drawn from one sample of a study of siplizumab effects on memory and regulatory T cells. TCRdb's table, derived via immunoSEQ multiplex PCR, lists solely in-frame clones and lacks some. The sample consists of around 100,000 clones, 80% to 95% of them appearing once. Sequencing was carried out using non-Treg CD4+ T cells sorted from blood. Receptors originate from a human donor in good health. Each CDR3 is given without its conserved first and last residue.

v_call	j_call	cdr3_aa
TRBV19	TRBJ2-1	ASSIASDSYNEQF
TRBV19	TRBJ1-1	ASSPGTGRLNTEAF
TRBV7-3	TRBJ2-1	ASSLAGVGEQF
TRBV4-1	TRBJ2-7	ASSQDGGGAIYEQY
TRBV6-1	TRBJ2-1	ASSGDLGEQF
TRBV19	TRBJ2-7	ASSIGLAEAYEQY
TRBV5-1	TRBJ2-3	ASSTGLAGGPLDTQY
TRBV19	TRBJ1-2	ASSFRGQYGYT
TRBV6-5	TRBJ1-3	ASSFGTGGGNTIY
TRBV5-1	TRBJ2-7	ASRFSGSNEQY
TRBV19	TRBJ2-1	ASSPGQGGYNEQF
TRBV5-1	TRBJ1-4	ASSLEASFDEKLF
TRBV5-1	TRBJ2-5	ASSLTSGQETQY
TRBV18	TRBJ1-5	ASSPSVTGKDQPQH
TRBV5-6	TRBJ2-7	ASSFPGTSREQY
TRBV19	TRBJ2-2	ASSEQGSNTGELF
TRBV7-2	TRBJ2-1	ASSVNPLSGEQF
TRBV5-1	TRBJ1-1	ASSLELNTEAF
TRBV7-3	TRBJ2-2	ASSSSYTGELF
TRBV5-1	TRBJ2-1	ASSFGQTEYNEQF
TRBV21-1	TRBJ2-7	ASSKIPLDRISYEQY
TRBV5-1	TRBJ2-7	ASSFDGYEQY
TRBV27	TRBJ2-1	ASSVNTRSEQF
TRBV19	TRBJ1-2	ASSWDRGNYGYT
TRBV14	TRBJ2-7	ASSQTRQGRDEQY
TRBV9	TRBJ2-2	ASSVDEAGANTGELF
TRBV7-3	TRBJ2-3	ASSTSSTDTQY
TRBV5-1	TRBJ2-7	ASSLGTPPSYEQY
TRBV5-1	TRBJ2-1	ASSVDVTRSYNEQF
TRBV6-5	TRBJ2-3	ASGRDWGTDTQY
TRBV5-4	TRBJ1-1	ASSPGPGQIEAF
TRBV12-5	TRBJ2-7	ASGLVNEQY
TRBV9	TRBJ2-1	ASSFEGDVYNEQF
TRBV19	TRBJ1-3	ASTRGPGNTIY
TRBV5-4	TRBJ2-5	ASSPGGQETQY
TRBV12-5	TRBJ2-1	ASGLASGSNEQF
TRBV4-1	TRBJ1-5	ASSQGADLSNQPQH
TRBV5-1	TRBJ2-2	ASSLALETGDGELF
TRBV27	TRBJ1-1	ASSLSSGMNTEAF
TRBV30	TRBJ1-2	AWAGVADGYT
TRBV29-1	TRBJ2-1	SVGGQGDNEQF
TRBV10-3	TRBJ1-6	AIGRDRDNSPLH
TRBV6-4	TRBJ2-1	ASSGEANNEQF
TRBV7-9	TRBJ1-1	ASGSQSSNTEAF
TRBV19	TRBJ2-1	ASSTSGRASYNEQF
TRBV6-5	TRBJ1-2	ASSYSGGHVYGYT
TRBV7-6	TRBJ1-1	ASSLEGGQQNTEAF
TRBV6-1	TRBJ1-2	ASSDLRGYT
TRBV14	TRBJ2-3	ASSQAYRASYTDTQY
TRBV18	TRBJ2-2	ASSMDRGLGTGELF
TRBV9	TRBJ2-1	ASSVGWGSYNEQF